The 13 T cell receptor beta chains listed next were all sequenced from one sample in a study of T-cell memory formation after mild COVID-19. TCRdb fed the 5' RACE reads into MiXCR, producing one record per CDR3 protein. Among around 450,000 distinct CDR3 sequences, around 20% were seen once, and the ten largest hold 8.4%. The sequenced material came from PBMCs or a T cell subset sorted from them (not recorded which). Source of these receptors: an adult woman who had mild COVID-19 (a few samples of this study predate the infection). Cell type and time point are not known.

This clonotype was picked up a small number of times. The chain recombines TRBV7-6 with TRBJ2-4, with 8 bases fitting TRBD1. CDR1 is SGHVS and CDR2 is FNYEAQ in the germline V gene. With V trimmed by 5 bases and J by 6 bases, 9 bases remained unmatched. This CDR3 comprises 15 residues. CDR3 sequence reads: CASSPGGRSGNIQYF. The CDR3 coding sequence is TGTGCCAGCAGCCCAGGGGGCAGGAGCGGAAACATTCAGTACTTC.

V gene TRBV2 combines with J gene TRBJ2-3; 7 nucleotides match TRBD2. The CDR3 spans 21 residues. Germline lookup yields CDR1 SNHLY and CDR2 FYNNEI. Losses at the gene ends were 6 bases for V and 0 bases for J; bases not matched to a gene: 24. Written as DNA, the CDR3 is TGTGCCAGCAGCAACGTAGGTAGTTGGCGGGGGAAAGATGCTAGCACAGATACGCAGTATTTT. It codes for CASSNVGSWRGKDASTDTQYF.

This sequence joins TRBV7-7 and TRBJ2-7; 9 nucleotides agree with TRBD2. This CDR3 is 15 amino acids long. With 1 base clipped from V and 3 bases from J, the junction kept 4 bases outside the gene matches. Germline V lookup: CDR1 SSHAT, CDR2 FNYEAQ (reference sequence). The CDR3 region has the DNA TGTGCCAGCAGCTTAGAGGCTAGCGGGGACTACGAGCAGTACTTC. Translation: CASSLEASGDYEQYF.

DNA of the CDR3: TGTGCCAGCAGTCTACAGGTATATGAGCAGTTCTTC. Its translation: CASSLQVYEQFF. This chain joins TRBV12-3 or TRBV12-4 and TRBJ2-1, with a weak D call TRBD1 (5 bases). Deletions cut 5 bases from V and 8 bases from J, with 10 bases between. The CDR3 has 12 amino acids.

In DNA form, the CDR3 reads TGTGCCAGCACCGTGACCCCCGGTCAGACTGAAGCTTTCTTT. Translated: CASTVTPGQTEAFF. The J gene is TRBJ1-1, the V gene TRBV7-2; D remains ambiguous. CDR1 SGHTA and CDR2 FQGNSA come from the germline V gene. The CDR3 runs 14 residues. Trimming left V 7 bases short and J 5 bases short, with 17 bases between. The full variable domain, its missing parts supplied by reference TRBV7-2 and TRBJ1-1, is GAGVSQSPSNKVTEKGKDVELRCDPISGHTALYWYRQSLGQGLEFLIYFQGNSAPDKSGLPSDRFSAERTGGSVSTLTIQRTQQEDSAVYLCASTVTPGQTEAFFGQGTRLTVV.

This clonotype was picked up many times. This chain joins TRBV12-3 or TRBV12-4 and TRBJ1-1; TRBD1 aligns across 7 bases. The CDR3 length is 14 residues. V lost 5 bases, J lost 1 base, and 4 bases stayed unmatched. CDR3 nucleotides: TGTGCCAGCAGTACAGGGGTCCCGAACACTGAAGCTTTCTTT. Its translation: CASSTGVPNTEAFF.

The chain combines TRBV7-9 with TRBJ2-7; D call uncertain. Germline V gene data show CDR1 as SEHNR and CDR2 as FQNEAQ (reference sequence). CDR3 length: 14 amino acids. Trimming shortened V by 1 base and J by 0 bases, and 7 bases separated the two germline ends. In DNA form, the CDR3 reads TGTGCCAGCAGCTTAGTGGGCAACTCCTACGAGCAGTACTTC. Amino acid sequence: CASSLVGNSYEQYF.

This chain uses TRBV27 with TRBJ1-1; the D gene is possibly TRBD1 (5 bases). The CDR3 runs 13 residues. The V end was cut by 7 bases, the J end by 2 bases, with 11 bases between. Germline V gene data show CDR1 as MNHEY and CDR2 as SMNVEV (reference sequence). The chain's CDR3 is CASIRDGNTEAFF. Written as DNA, the CDR3 is TGTGCCAGCATCCGGGACGGTAACACTGAAGCTTTCTTT.

This clonotype occurred a few times. This chain joins TRBV4-2 and TRBJ2-7; unclear D gene. Germline V CDR1 and CDR2: LGHNA, YNFKEQ. The CDR3 has 13 residues. V was cut by 2 bases and J by 1 base, with 6 bases left in between. CDR3 protein: CASSQLKSYEQYF. In DNA form, the CDR3 reads TGTGCCAGCAGCCAACTGAAGTCCTACGAGCAGTACTTC.

This clonotype was picked up one time. The chain recombines TRBV5-8 with TRBJ1-4; 8 positions agree with TRBD1. This CDR3 contains 17 residues. Germline CDR1 is SGHTS and CDR2 is YDEGEE. The junction had 15 bases not matched to a gene; V was cut back by 6 bases and J by 5 bases. Written as DNA, the CDR3 is TGTGCCAGCACCTTTACCCGTGGACAGGGTGGGAATGAAAAACTGTTTTTT. Protein sequence: CASTFTRGQGGNEKLFF.

This clonotype was seen a handful of times. V is TRBV20-1 and J is TRBJ1-1, with 10 bases aligning to TRBD1. Germline-derived CDR1 and CDR2 are DFQATT and SNEGSKA (reference sequence). With V trimmed by 5 bases and J by 8 bases, 8 bases remained unmatched. The CDR3 extends over 13 amino acids. Written as DNA, the CDR3 is TGCAGTGCTCACCGGGACAGGGGTAGGGAAGCTTTCTTT. Protein sequence: CSAHRDRGREAFF.

This clonotype has more than one count but fewer than ten. The V call is TRBV6-1, the J call TRBJ1-1, with D unclear. V was shortened by 2 bases and J by 1 base, with 11 bases between the two germline ends. This CDR3 contains 15 residues. Germline CDR1 MNHNS, CDR2 SASEGT. The CDR3 protein is CASSENADSNTEAFF. The CDR3 nucleotides read TGTGCCAGCAGTGAAAACGCCGACTCGAACACTGAAGCTTTCTTT.

This clonotype turned up a few times. The V gene is TRBV5-1, the J gene TRBJ2-2; D remains unclear. Germline V CDR1 and CDR2: SGHRS, YFSETQ. The CDR3 length is 13 residues. V lost 4 bases to trimming and J lost 1 base, with 5 bases between them. Here the CDR3 DNA reads TGCGCCAGCAGCCAAAAGAACACCGGGGAGCTGTTTTTT. Protein: CASSQKNTGELFF.